These 30 T cell receptor beta chains came from one sample sequenced in a study of CD8 T cells in ankylosing spondylitis. TCRdb reprocessed the 5' RACE reads via MiXCR and lists one record per CDR3 protein. The sample yields under 200,000 distinct CDR3 sequences, around 9.6% seen once. Sequencing used blood, either unsorted or a sorted T cell fraction (not recorded which). Receptor source: a female donor with ankylosing spondylitis or in good health (not recorded which).

This chain connects TRBV29-1 to TRBJ1-1; TRBD1 might be the D (5 bases). This CDR3 region has 16 residues. The germline V gene has CDR1 SQVTM and CDR2 ANQGSEA. V was shortened by 7 bases and J by 5 bases, with 26 bases between the two germline ends. This CDR3 is CSAFGYRDSEGTEAFF. The CDR3, as DNA: TGCAGCGCTTTCGGCTACCGGGACTCGGAGGGGACTGAAGCTTTCTTT. Looking up the rest from reference TRBV29-1 and TRBJ1-1 gives the full variable domain: SAVISQKPSRDICQRGTSLTIQCQVDSQVTMMFWYRQQPGQSLTLIATANQGSEATYESGFVIDKFPISRPNLTFSTLTVSNMSPEDSSIYLCSAFGYRDSEGTEAFFGQGTRLTVV.

This clonotype was seen ten or more times. This chain uses TRBV7-6 with TRBJ2-1; possible D gene TRBD1, 6 bases. Trimming removed 7 bases at V and 8 bases at J, with 15 bases between. Germline V gives CDR1 SGHVS, CDR2 FNYEAQ. The CDR3 spans 13 residues. The CDR3 is CASTPTGSDEQFF. The CDR3 nucleotides are TGTGCCAGCACCCCGACAGGATCGGATGAGCAGTTCTTC.

This clonotype was seen many times. The CDR3 DNA reads TGTGCCAGCGGGGAGGGGGTCAATGAGCAGTTCTTC. Residues: CASGEGVNEQFF. The J gene is TRBJ2-1, the V gene TRBV13, with D perhaps TRBD2 (7 bases). Trimming removed 8 bases at V and 6 bases at J, with 11 bases between. From germline, CDR1 is PRHDT and CDR2 FYEKMQ (reference sequence). The CDR3 covers 12 residues. The variable domain in full, with the rest retrieved from reference TRBV13 and TRBJ2-1, is AAGVIQSPRHLIKEKRETATLKCYPIPRHDTVYWYQQGPGQDPQFLISFYEKMQSDKGSIPDRFSAQQFSDYHSELNMSSLELGDSALYFCASGEGVNEQFFGPGTRLTVL.

This clonotype turned up a few times. The V call is TRBV7-2, the J call TRBJ2-7, with D unresolved. Per the germline V gene, CDR1 is SGHTA and CDR2 is FQGNSA. V was trimmed by 4 bases and J by 2 bases, leaving 18 bases between them. This CDR3 has 16 residues. In DNA, the CDR3 is TGTGCCAGCAGCTCCAGTGATACGGCCACTCCCTACGAGCAGTACTTC. Encoded protein: CASSSSDTATPYEQYF.

This clonotype was picked up a small number of times. CDR3 amino acids: CASSQTGLYEQYF. The CDR3 DNA reads TGCGCCAGCAGCCAGACGGGACTCTACGAGCAGTACTTC. This chain uses TRBV4-3 with TRBJ2-7, with a possible D match to TRBD2 (6 bases). The CDR3 is 13 amino acids. Looked up from germline, CDR1 is LGHNA and CDR2 is YSLEER. Trimming left V 3 bases short and J 3 bases short, with 9 bases between.

The J gene is TRBJ2-1, the V gene TRBV19; 7 bases are a match to TRBD2. The germline V gene has CDR1 LNHDA and CDR2 SQIVND (reference sequence). This CDR3 has 15 amino acids. Unmatched junction bases numbered 9, after V lost 6 bases and J lost 4 bases. The DNA of the CDR3 is TGTGCCAGTAGCCCGCTAGCGGAACCTTACAATGAGCAGTTCTTC. Translation gives CASSPLAEPYNEQFF.

This clonotype has just a few counts. The V and J genes are TRBV9 and TRBJ2-5, with D tentatively TRBD2 (6 bases). Deletions cut 4 bases from V and 3 bases from J, with 13 bases between. CDR1 SGDLS and CDR2 YYNGEE come from the germline V gene. The CDR3 consists of 14 residues. DNA for the CDR3: TGTGCCAGCAGCTCCCTTCGGGAGAAAGAGACCCAGTACTTC. Amino acid sequence: CASSSLREKETQYF.

This chain links TRBV7-6 with TRBJ2-1, with 8 nucleotides matching TRBD1. V lost 5 bases, J lost 7 bases, and 7 bases stayed unmatched. The CDR3 runs 14 residues. Germline V lookup: CDR1 SGHVS, CDR2 FNYEAQ. For the CDR3, the DNA is TGTGCCAGCAGCCATACAGGGGGTCCAAATGAGCAGTTCTTC. Encoded protein: CASSHTGGPNEQFF.

The chain combines TRBV20-1 with TRBJ2-1; 7 bases are shared with TRBD1. The CDR3 loop spans 15 amino acids. Germline V CDR1 and CDR2: DFQATT, SNEGSKA (reference sequence). V shed 3 bases and J 4 bases; nucleotides not matched to a gene: 9. The CDR3 DNA sequence: TGCAGTGCTAGGGAAGGACAGGAGGATTACAATGAGCAGTTCTTC. It codes for CSAREGQEDYNEQFF.

This clonotype was detected ten times or more. This sequence joins TRBV10-3 and TRBJ2-1; the D gene is possibly TRBD1 (5 bases). Germline CDR1 reads ENHRY; CDR2 reads SYGVKD. CDR3 size: 15 residues. The V end lost 3 bases, the J end lost 2 bases, and 11 bases lay between the germline ends. In nucleotides, the CDR3 is TGTGCCATCAGTGAAGGGGCCCAAACCTACAATGAGCAGTTCTTC. The encoded protein is CAISEGAQTYNEQFF.

Concerning this clonotype: A much larger clone sits a single nucleotide away, making a read error possible. The rearrangement uses TRBV12-3 or TRBV12-4 and TRBJ2-1; D is ambiguous. Trimming cost V 0 bases and J 9 bases, with 18 bases left between them. The CDR3 covers 16 residues. Written as DNA, the CDR3 is TGTGCCAGCAGTTTAGCGCCTGGGTCTAGGAAGGGTGAGCAGTTCTTC. Translating it yields CASSLAPGSRKGEQFF.

Only a few counts were recorded for this clonotype. The J gene is TRBJ2-7, the V gene TRBV5-6, with a possible D match to TRBD2 (6 bases). The CDR3 extends over 14 amino acids. Per the germline V gene, CDR1 is SGHDT and CDR2 is YYEEEE. V shed 0 bases and J shed 2 bases, with 9 bases lying between them. CDR3 sequence (DNA): TGTGCCAGCAGCTTGGGGGACTCTCCCTACGAGCAGTACTTC. This codes for CASSLGDSPYEQYF.

This clonotype showed up just a few times. CDR3 in amino acids: CASSFRISYGYTF. For the CDR3, the DNA is TGTGCCAGCAGTTTCAGAATTTCCTATGGCTACACCTTC. V and J are TRBV28 and TRBJ1-2, with unresolved D. The V gene lost 3 bases and the J gene lost 4 bases, with 9 bases spanning the gap. CDR3 length: 13 residues. Germline CDR1 and CDR2: MDHEN and SYDVKM.

This clonotype was observed a few times. This chain uses TRBV27 with TRBJ2-1, with TRBD2 identical over 7 bases. The CDR3 is 14 residues long. CDR1 is MNHEY and CDR2 is SMNVEV in the germline V gene (reference sequence). Trimming took 6 bases from V and 7 from J; bases not matched to a gene: 9. CDR3 residues: CASRLAGARNEQFF. The CDR3 coding sequence is TGTGCCAGCAGATTAGCGGGTGCCCGTAATGAGCAGTTCTTC.

The chain recombines TRBV15 with TRBJ2-1; 15 bases are a match to TRBD2. V was pared by 2 bases and J by 8 bases, with 16 bases of the junction left unmatched. Germline-derived CDR1 and CDR2 are LNHNV and YYDKDF (reference sequence). The length of the CDR3 is 20 residues. As DNA, the CDR3 is TGTGCCACCAGCAGAAAAGACCCTTACGGGACTAGCGGGAGGAGGGATGAGCAGTTCTTC. Translation: CATSRKDPYGTSGRRDEQFF.

The genes are TRBV7-9 and TRBJ2-1, with D perhaps matching TRBD1 (6 bases). The CDR3 has 14 amino acids. Germline V gene sequence: CDR1 SEHNR, CDR2 FQNEAQ (reference sequence). V was shortened by 4 bases and J by 8 bases, with 15 bases between the two germline ends. CDR3 region: CASSWDTGGYEQFF. CDR3 DNA: TGTGCCAGCAGCTGGGACACTGGAGGTTATGAGCAGTTCTTC.

This clonotype showed up many times. The chain couples TRBV10-3 to TRBJ2-1; 10 nucleotides agree with TRBD1. Trimming at V came to 5 bases and at J to 7 bases, leaving 20 bases not matched to a gene. The germline gives CDR1 ENHRY, CDR2 SYGVKD. The CDR3 spans 19 residues. The CDR3 DNA sequence: TGTGCCATCAGTCACACCGGGACAGGGGATCGTGGGAGTGGAAATGAGCAGTTCTTC. Translating gives CAISHTGTGDRGSGNEQFF.

J is TRBJ2-1 and V is TRBV6-1; 11 positions match TRBD1. The CDR3 totals 13 residues. V shed 8 bases and J 7 bases; nucleotides not matched to a gene: 4. Germline loops: CDR1 MNHNS, CDR2 SASEGT. This chain's CDR3 is CASLGQGGNEQFF. The CDR3 nucleotides are TGTGCCAGCCTGGGACAGGGGGGAAATGAGCAGTTCTTC.

This clonotype was seen more than once but under ten times. The rearrangement links TRBV6-1 to TRBJ1-3, with TRBD1 as a possible D gene (5 bases). V was clipped by 7 bases and J by 4 bases, with 8 bases between them. Germline loops: CDR1 MNHNS, CDR2 SASEGT. The CDR3 has 12 amino acids. CDR3 DNA sequence: TGTGCCAGCACCTGGACAGGAAACACCATATATTTT. Its translation is CASTWTGNTIYF.

This clonotype was observed a few times. This chain joins TRBV4-1 and TRBJ2-7; TRBD2 agrees at 9 bases. Trimming cost V 4 bases and J 4 bases; bases outside gene matches: 8. Per the germline V gene, CDR1 is MGHRA and CDR2 is YSYEKL. The CDR3 totals 15 residues. As DNA, the CDR3 is TGCGCCAGCAGCCCGGGACTAGCAATGGGGTACGAGCAGTACTTC. Translation gives CASSPGLAMGYEQYF.

In this sample, this clonotype turned up many times. The chain employs TRBV27 and TRBJ2-7; 10 nucleotides align to TRBD1. Germline V CDR1 and CDR2: MNHEY, SMNVEV (reference sequence). The CDR3 is 13 amino acids. V dropped 7 bases and J dropped 6; count of bases not matched to a gene: 6. Here the CDR3 DNA reads TGTGCCAGCAAAGCCGGGACAGGGGCCGAGCAGTACTTC. Translating gives CASKAGTGAEQYF.

This clonotype was detected only a few times. The chain joins TRBV7-6 to TRBJ1-1, with unresolved D. Trimming shortened V by 3 bases and J by 0 bases, and 5 bases separated the two germline ends. Germline V gene data show CDR1 as SGHVS and CDR2 as FNYEAQ. The CDR3 runs 13 residues. CDR3 nucleotide sequence: TGTGCCAGCAGCTTTGAGGTGAACACTGAAGCTTTCTTT. Its protein product is CASSFEVNTEAFF.

This clonotype has ten or more counts. The chain combines TRBV12-3 or TRBV12-4 with TRBJ2-3; no clear D gene. V was clipped by 2 bases and J by 5 bases, with 5 bases between them. This CDR3 spans 12 amino acids. The DNA of the CDR3 is TGTGCCAGCAGTTTACTCTTAGATACGCAGTATTTT. Protein: CASSLLLDTQYF.

The chain joins TRBV28 to TRBJ2-1, with D possibly TRBD2 on 6 matching bases. This CDR3 has 14 amino acids. Trimming left V 8 bases short and J 10 bases short, with 21 bases between. Germline V lookup: CDR1 MDHEN, CDR2 SYDVKM. CDR3 sequence: CASQGLRNRPEQFF. As DNA, the CDR3 is TGTGCCAGCCAGGGACTCAGAAACCGACCCGAGCAGTTCTTC.

This clonotype appeared a few times. This rearrangement joins TRBV7-9 to TRBJ2-1; D gene uncertain. CDR3 length: 12 residues. The germline V gene encodes CDR1 SEHNR and CDR2 FQNEAQ (reference sequence). Between the trimmed V and J ends, which lost 1 base and 14 bases, there was a span of 12 bases. For the CDR3, the DNA is TGTGCCAGCAGCTTAGGCGACGGACGAAAGTTCTTC. It yields the protein CASSLGDGRKFF.

At least ten counts were recorded for this clonotype. The chain joins TRBV9 to TRBJ1-2, with a weak D call TRBD1 (6 bases). Trimming left V 3 bases short and J 6 bases short, with 18 bases between. From germline, CDR1 is SGDLS and CDR2 YYNGEE. CDR3 length: 15 amino acids. CDR3: CASSETGTLNNGYTF. DNA of the CDR3: TGTGCCAGCAGCGAAACAGGGACTCTGAACAATGGCTACACCTTC. Supplemented by reference TRBV9 and TRBJ1-2, the full variable domain reads DSGVTQTPKHLITATGQRVTLRCSPRSGDLSVYWYQQSLDQGLQFLIQYYNGEERAKGNILERFSAQQFPDLHSELNLSSLELGDSALYFCASSETGTLNNGYTFGSGTRLTVV.

This clonotype was observed a few times. The genes are TRBV9 and TRBJ1-5; 9 nucleotides agree with TRBD1. The germline V gene has CDR1 SGDLS and CDR2 YYNGEE. V was pared by 4 bases and J by 1 base, with 3 bases of the junction left unmatched. This CDR3 region has 15 residues. The CDR3 sequence is CASSLGTGSNQPQHF. The CDR3 DNA sequence: TGTGCCAGCAGCTTGGGGACAGGGAGCAATCAGCCCCAGCATTTT.

The chain links TRBV5-6 to TRBJ2-7; 7 positions match TRBD1. Trimming took 2 bases from V and 4 from J; bases not matched to a gene: 6. This CDR3 comprises 14 residues. Germline V gives CDR1 SGHDT, CDR2 YYEEEE. The chain's CDR3 is CASSFQGEGYEQYF. CDR3 sequence (DNA): TGTGCCAGCAGCTTTCAGGGGGAAGGGTACGAGCAGTACTTC.

This clonotype was counted many times. The rearrangement links TRBV24-1 to TRBJ1-1, with TRBD1 as a possible D gene (6 bases). Trimming took 8 bases from V and 4 from J, leaving 13 bases between them. The CDR3 consists of 13 residues. The germline V gene has CDR1 KGHDR and CDR2 SFDVKD. The CDR3: CATTEGGGTEAFF. The CDR3 nucleotides are TGTGCCACCACCGAAGGGGGGGGCACTGAAGCTTTCTTT.

Many counts were recorded for this clonotype. The rearrangement joins TRBV7-9 to TRBJ1-1, with D possibly being TRBD1 (6 bases). In germline, CDR1 is SEHNR, CDR2 FQNEAQ (reference sequence). The CDR3 spans 15 residues. Trimming stripped 5 bases from V and 3 bases from J, with 16 bases between. In DNA form, the CDR3 reads TGTGCCAGCAGCCCGAGCGGGGGGCCGGACACTGAAGCTTTCTTT. This encodes CASSPSGGPDTEAFF.